The text below deals with one TCR beta chain. The antigen is not known. As handled by the study authors: Clinicopathological groups of papillary thyroid cancer showed CDR3 differences that were used to build a distant-metastasis classifier. From the PCR reads, TCRdb re-called clones with MiXCR. For this entry, the V and J calls and clone size follow TCRdb and not the study's own pipeline. The table records around 26,000 clones, around 3.5% of them present only once. No treatment of any kind had been given to any patient before thyroid surgery. This record comes from a study of metastatic and nonmetastatic thyroid tumors. Study-level background: Repertoire data that came from the blood and tumor or nodule tissue of malignant and benign thyroid patients were compared.

Points from the study as a whole: The study reportedly found significantly higher TCR beta diversity in malignant thyroid tumors than benign nodules, in blood and tumor.

Trimming took off 1 base at V and 5 bases at J, with 15 bases between the two ends. This CDR3 region has 16 residues. Germline V gene lookup returns CDR1 SGHTA and CDR2 FQGNSA. Specimen: blood. The genes are TRBV7-2 and TRBJ2-1, with D possibly being TRBD2 (7 bases). This clonotype originated in a male donor with papillary thyroid cancer or a benign thyroid nodule (not recorded which). Some clones in this sample may be carry-over from other donors' samples. The CDR3 DNA follows: TGTGCCAGCAGCTTAGGAGGGGGGGCGGGGGACAATGAGCAGTTCTTC. This sequence encodes CASSLGGGAGDNEQFF.